The present entry profiles one T cell receptor beta chain with its context. These data come from a study of control samples from healthy donors and cancer patients. Some clones are missing from TCRdb's copy, which holds only in-frame ones; the method was immunoSEQ multiplex PCR. This table holds 150,000 to 200,000 clones, roughly 89% found once. This sequence was found in a man aged 25-40 years in good health. Sample: blood.

The chain's CDR3 is CSAPGPFEAFF. CDR3 nucleotides: TGCAGTGCTCCCGGCCCTTTTGAAGCTTTCTTT. The chain joins TRBV20-1 to TRBJ1-1, with no clear D. This CDR3 comprises 11 residues. With 5 bases removed from V and 7 bases from J, the gap between germline ends came to 11 bases. The germline gives CDR1 DFQATT, CDR2 SNEGSKA (reference sequence).